This TCR beta chain was profiled in a study of cytomegalovirus exposure and HLA in healthy donors. For the study at large: Unique TCRs numbering around 85 million, obtained from HLA-typed donors, made up an early data release.

Findings and limits, study-wide: Rarity characterized most TCR sequences, yet some public TCRs appeared in many donors. Some highly shared sequence variants likely arose as a pipeline artifact.

This clone has just one count. The target antigen is unknown. Trimming took 6 bases from V and 3 from J; bases not matched to a gene: 11. The CDR3 has 15 amino acids. Germline V gene lookup returns CDR1 SQVTM and CDR2 ANQGSEA. Samples came from healthy bone marrow donors. This PCR relied on a set of 60 Vbeta primers and 13 Jbeta primers. The table came from immunoSEQ multiplex PCR; TCRdb's copy has only in-frame clones and leaves some out. The sample carries 100,000 to 150,000 clones, about 80% recorded once. This sequence joins TRBV29-1 and TRBJ2-7; TRBD1 aligns across 10 bases. Source material: PBMCs. This TCR was recovered from a woman in her 40s in good health and CMV-seronegative. The CDR3 here is CSVGGGTGVFYEQYF. The CDR3 DNA follows: TGCAGCGTCGGGGGCGGGACAGGGGTTTTCTACGAGCAGTACTTC.